These 14 T cell receptor beta chains originate from one sample sequenced in a study of shared clonotypes between healthy human individuals. Sequencing was performed with immunoSEQ multiplex PCR; in TCRdb, only in-frame clones are kept and a portion is missing. The sample includes more than 2,000,000 clones, just over 90% of them seen just once. Sequenced: naive CD4+ T cells sorted from blood. The subset was: CD45RA+ positively selected. The receptor set was obtained from a man between 18 and 29 years old in good health.

The rearrangement joins TRBV7-8 to TRBJ2-7; 9 bases line up with TRBD1. Germline V gene lookup returns CDR1 SGHVS and CDR2 FQNEAQ. V shed 6 bases, J shed 4 bases, and the junction held 10 bases outside the gene matches. This CDR3 is built from 15 residues. This CDR3 is CASSSPGQGEYEQYF. The CDR3 nucleotides read TGTGCCAGCAGTTCACCGGGACAGGGAGAGTACGAGCAGTACTTC. The full variable domain, in which reference TRBV7-8 and TRBJ2-7 provide the parts outside the CDR3, is GAGVSQSPRYKVAKRGQDVALRCDPISGHVSLFWYQQALGQGPEFLTYFQNEAQLDKSGLPSDRFFAERPEGSVSTLKIQRTQQEDSAVYLCASSSPGQGEYEQYFGPGTRLTVT.

This chain connects TRBV5-5 to TRBJ1-1; D ambiguous. V was cut by 0 bases and J by 4 bases, with 10 bases left in between. The CDR3 sequence is 14 residues long. Per germline, CDR1 SGHKS and CDR2 YYEKEE (reference sequence). In nucleotides, the CDR3 is TGTGCCAGCAGCTTGGCGGGCTGGGCCACTGAAGCTTTCTTT. Translated: CASSLAGWATEAFF. Together with reference TRBV5-5 and TRBJ1-1, the CDR3 gives the full variable domain: DAGVTQSPTHLIKTRGQQVTLRCSPISGHKSVSWYQQVLGQGPQFIFQYYEKEERGRGNFPDRFSARQFPNYSSELNVNALLLGDSALYLCASSLAGWATEAFFGQGTRLTVV.

The chain is built from TRBV7-2 and TRBJ2-2; D ambiguous. The CDR3 extends over 18 amino acids. Germline CDR1 is SGHTA and CDR2 is FQGNSA. Trimming pared 1 base from V and 5 bases from J, leaving 20 bases between. This CDR3 reads CASSLDPWEGARTGELFF. The CDR3 nucleotides are TGTGCCAGCAGCTTAGACCCGTGGGAAGGCGCTAGGACCGGGGAGCTGTTTTTT.

The V gene is TRBV7-8, the J gene TRBJ2-3; D might be TRBD1 or TRBD2, each matching 6 bases. In germline, CDR1 is SGHVS, CDR2 FQNEAQ. This CDR3 region has 17 residues. Between the trimmed V and J ends, which lost 4 bases and 4 bases, there was a span of 21 bases. In nucleotides, the CDR3 is TGTGCCAGCAGCTCCGGGGGCGGGACTTATCGCGCAGATACGCAGTATTTT. Its protein product is CASSSGGGTYRADTQYF.

The genes are TRBV11-1 and TRBJ2-3; no firm D call. Germline V gene lookup returns CDR1 SGHAT and CDR2 FQDESV (reference sequence). V was pared by 5 bases and J by 2 bases, with 8 bases between. The CDR3 runs 13 residues. CDR3 nucleotide sequence: TGTGCCAGCAGCCTACGAAACACAGATACGCAGTATTTT. Its translation is CASSLRNTDTQYF. Looking up the rest from reference TRBV11-1 and TRBJ2-3 gives the full variable domain: EAEVAQSPRYKITEKSQAVAFWCDPISGHATLYWYRQILGQGPELLVQFQDESVVDDSQLPKDRFSAERLKGVDSTLKIQPAELGDSAMYLCASSLRNTDTQYFGPGTRLTVL.

About this clone: This CDR3 is also generated by other DNA sequences in the sample. CDR3 residues: CASSQDLAGGTDTQYF. CDR3 sequence (DNA): TGTGCCAGCAGCCAAGATCTAGCGGGGGGCACAGATACGCAGTATTTT. This sequence joins TRBV4-2 and TRBJ2-3; 10 positions agree with TRBD2. The V and J ends lost 0 bases and 1 base, in that order; junction bases with no gene match: 1. Per the germline V gene, CDR1 is LGHNA and CDR2 is YNFKEQ. The CDR3 is 16 residues long.

Notes on this clone: Other DNA sequences in this specimen translate into the identical CDR3. The chain uses TRBV29-1 and TRBJ1-1; D gene ambiguous. The germline V and J ends were trimmed by 6 bases and 0 bases, with 11 bases remaining between them. The CDR3 runs to 13 residues. The V gene's germline CDR1 is SQVTM and CDR2 ANQGSEA. CDR3 bases: TGCAGCGTCGTGGGGTCCCTGAACACTGAAGCTTTCTTT. Translated, it gives CSVVGSLNTEAFF. Based on the CDR3 plus reference TRBV29-1 and TRBJ1-1, the full variable domain is SAVISQKPSRDICQRGTSLTIQCQVDSQVTMMFWYRQQPGQSLTLIATANQGSEATYESGFVIDKFPISRPNLTFSTLTVSNMSPEDSSIYLCSVVGSLNTEAFFGQGTRLTVV.

The chain carries TRBV10-3 and TRBJ2-7; D is unresolved. Germline loops: CDR1 ENHRY, CDR2 SYGVKD. This CDR3 comprises 13 residues. The V gene lost 10 bases and the J gene lost 2 bases, with 15 bases spanning the gap. CDR3 amino acids: CASGLTETYEQYF. As DNA, the CDR3 is TGTGCCAGCGGTCTCACGGAAACCTACGAGCAGTACTTC.

The chain is built from TRBV5-1 and TRBJ2-7; D gene ambiguous. V was pared by 3 bases and J by 6 bases, with 16 bases between. CDR1 and CDR2 (germline): SGHRS, YFSETQ. The CDR3 sequence is 14 residues long. The CDR3, as DNA: TGCGCCAGCAGCTCTATCCCGAGTTCAGGCGAGCAGTACTTC. Translating gives CASSSIPSSGEQYF.

V usage is TRBV18 and J usage is TRBJ1-3; tentative D call: TRBD1 (5 bases). This CDR3 region has 16 residues. Trimming took off 3 bases at V and 0 bases at J, with 12 bases between the two ends. Per the germline V gene, CDR1 is KGHSH and CDR2 is LQKENI. The CDR3: CASSPRQLDSGNTIYF. The CDR3, as DNA: TGTGCCAGCTCACCTCGACAGCTTGACTCTGGAAACACCATATATTTT.

This rearrangement joins TRBV10-3 to TRBJ1-2, with a possible D match to TRBD1 (5 bases). Germline values: CDR1 ENHRY, CDR2 SYGVKD. Trimming cost V 2 bases and J 8 bases, with 12 bases left between them. This CDR3 region has 13 residues. CDR3: CAISEVLGAGYTF. The CDR3 DNA is TGTGCCATCAGTGAGGTACTAGGGGCGGGCTACACCTTC.

The chain couples TRBV6-5 to TRBJ1-5; the match to TRBD1 covers 10 bases. The junction had 6 bases not matched to a gene; V was cut back by 6 bases and J by 4 bases. Germline lookup yields CDR1 MNHEY and CDR2 SVGAGI. CDR3 size: 15 residues. The CDR3 region has the DNA TGTGCCAGCAGCTTGGGACAGGGGTTGAATCAGCCCCAGCATTTT. It is translated as CASSLGQGLNQPQHF.

CDR3 loop: CASRSTGANVLTF. CDR3 in DNA: TGTGCCAGCCGCTCTACGGGGGCCAACGTCCTGACTTTC. The chain carries TRBV9 and TRBJ2-6; D unresolved. The germline CDR1 and CDR2 sequences are SGDLS and YYNGEE. The CDR3 contains 13 residues. V lost 7 bases and J 4 bases, leaving 9 bases between the germline ends.

On this clone itself: The same CDR3 also results from other DNA sequences found in this sample. This sequence joins TRBV14 and TRBJ1-2; 9 nucleotides align to TRBD1. CDR3 length: 13 amino acids. With V trimmed by 4 bases and J by 5 bases, 2 bases remained unmatched. Germline V lookup: CDR1 SGHDN, CDR2 FVKESK. The CDR3 spells CASSPGTGYGYTF. The DNA of the CDR3 is TGTGCCAGCAGCCCCGGGACAGGGTATGGCTACACCTTC.